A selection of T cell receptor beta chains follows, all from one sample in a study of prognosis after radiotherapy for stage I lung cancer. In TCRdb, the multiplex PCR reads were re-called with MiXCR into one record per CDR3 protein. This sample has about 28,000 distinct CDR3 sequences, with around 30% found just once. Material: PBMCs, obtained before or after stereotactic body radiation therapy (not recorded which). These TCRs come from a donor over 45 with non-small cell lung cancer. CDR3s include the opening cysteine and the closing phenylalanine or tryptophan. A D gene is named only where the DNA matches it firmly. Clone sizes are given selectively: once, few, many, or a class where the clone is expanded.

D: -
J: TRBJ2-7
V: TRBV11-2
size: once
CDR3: CASSFRAAGTYEQYF
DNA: TGTGCCAGCAGCTTTCGAGCAGCAGGAACCTACGAGCAGTACTTC

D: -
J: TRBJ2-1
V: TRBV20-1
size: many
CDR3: CSASSGVGLSNEQFF
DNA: TGCAGTGCCAGCTCGGGGGTCGGCTTGAGCAATGAGCAGTTCTTC

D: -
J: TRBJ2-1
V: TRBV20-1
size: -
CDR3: CSASSAVSFYNEQFF
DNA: TGCAGTGCTAGTTCGGCTGTCTCATTTTACAATGAGCAGTTCTTC

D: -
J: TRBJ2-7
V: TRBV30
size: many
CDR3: CAWKPPAGSYEQYF
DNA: TGTGCCTGGAAGCCCCCCGCTGGGTCCTACGAGCAGTACTTC

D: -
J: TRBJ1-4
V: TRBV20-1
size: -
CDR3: CSANLDALGKLFF
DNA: TGCAGTGCTAACCTGGACGCCCTGGGTAAACTGTTTTTT

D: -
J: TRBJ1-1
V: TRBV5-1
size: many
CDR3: CASSGEGGLTFF
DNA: TGCGCCAGCAGCGGGGAGGGAGGGCTGACTTTCTTT

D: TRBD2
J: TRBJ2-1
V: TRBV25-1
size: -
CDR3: CASSERLAGDPLVF
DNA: TGTGCCAGCAGTGAACGATTAGCGGGAGACCCCTTGGTCTTC

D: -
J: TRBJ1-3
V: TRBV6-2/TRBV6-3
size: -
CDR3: CASGSGSVNTIYF
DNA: TGTGCCAGCGGCTCTGGCTCTGTAAACACCATATATTTT

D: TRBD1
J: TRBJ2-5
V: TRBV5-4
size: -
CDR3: CASSGRTGPAEETQYF
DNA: TGTGCCAGCAGCGGAAGGACAGGCCCTGCGGAAGAGACCCAGTACTTC

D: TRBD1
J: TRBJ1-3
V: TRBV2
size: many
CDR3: CASTQGAFGNTIYF
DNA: TGTGCCAGCACCCAGGGGGCGTTTGGAAACACCATATATTTT

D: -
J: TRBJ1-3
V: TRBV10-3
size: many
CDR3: CAIRNAGAPADTIYF
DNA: TGTGCCATCAGGAATGCAGGGGCCCCGGCAGACACCATATATTTT

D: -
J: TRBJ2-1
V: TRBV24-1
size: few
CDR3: CATSRGSYNEQFF
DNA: TGTGCCACCAGCAGGGGTTCCTACAATGAGCAGTTCTTC

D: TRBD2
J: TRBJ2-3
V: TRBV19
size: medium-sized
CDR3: CASSISRPSGQRADTQYF
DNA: TGTGCCAGTAGTATCTCTAGGCCTAGCGGCCAGCGGGCAGATACGCAGTATTTT

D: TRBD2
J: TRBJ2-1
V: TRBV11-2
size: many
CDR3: CASSLVTSGEVFF
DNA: TGTGCCAGCAGCTTAGTCACTAGCGGGGAGGTGTTCTTC

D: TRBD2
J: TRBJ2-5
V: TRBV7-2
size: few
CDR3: CASSLASGGQRETQYF
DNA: TGTGCCAGCAGCTTAGCTAGCGGGGGGCAGAGAGAGACCCAGTACTTC

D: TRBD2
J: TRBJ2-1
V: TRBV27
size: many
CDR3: CASSLEVSSGSTYEQFF
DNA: TGTGCCAGCAGTTTAGAGGTTTCTAGCGGGAGTACCTATGAGCAGTTCTTC

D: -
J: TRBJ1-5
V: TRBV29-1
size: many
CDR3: CSVAPGHSNQPQHF
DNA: TGCAGCGTGGCCCCGGGCCATAGCAATCAGCCCCAGCATTTT

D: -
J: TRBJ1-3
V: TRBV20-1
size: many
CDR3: CSARKRGGPLSGNTIYF
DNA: TGCAGTGCTAGAAAGAGGGGGGGGCCGCTCTCTGGAAACACCATATATTTT

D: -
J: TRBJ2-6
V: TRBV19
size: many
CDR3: CASSLDSSPFSGANVLTF
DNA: TGTGCCAGTAGCCTAGACAGCAGTCCTTTCTCTGGGGCCAACGTCCTGACTTTC

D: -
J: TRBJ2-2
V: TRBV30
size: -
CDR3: CAWSVGDTGELSF
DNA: TGTGCGTGGAGTGTAGGAGACACCGGGGAGCTGTCTTTT

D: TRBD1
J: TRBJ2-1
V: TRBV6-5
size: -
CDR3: CASSYKNWDRGDEQFF
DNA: TGTGCCAGCAGTTACAAAAATTGGGACAGAGGGGATGAGCAGTTCTTC

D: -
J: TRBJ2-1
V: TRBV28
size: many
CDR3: CASKGGGQANAEQFF
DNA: TGTGCCAGCAAGGGGGGAGGACAGGCAAACGCTGAGCAGTTCTTC

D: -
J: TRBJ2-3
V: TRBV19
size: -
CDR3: CASSIIAQTDTQYF
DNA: TGTGCCAGTAGTATCATCGCCCAGACAGATACGCAGTATTTT

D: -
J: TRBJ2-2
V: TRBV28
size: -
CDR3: CASSPLPSVTNTGELFF
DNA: TGTGCCAGCAGTCCCCTCCCATCCGTGACTAACACCGGGGAGCTGTTTTTT

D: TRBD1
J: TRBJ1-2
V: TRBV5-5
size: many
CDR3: CASSWEQGAGYGYTF
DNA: TGTGCCAGCAGCTGGGAACAGGGGGCGGGCTATGGCTACACCTTC

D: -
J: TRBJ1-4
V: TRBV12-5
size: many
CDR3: CASDPLWDHVRKNEKLFF
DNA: TGTGCTAGTGATCCGCTGTGGGACCACGTACGGAAAAATGAAAAACTGTTTTTT

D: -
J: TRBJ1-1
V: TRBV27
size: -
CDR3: CVSREYPYINTEAFF
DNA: TGTGTCAGCAGGGAGTATCCTTACATTAACACTGAAGCTTTCTTT

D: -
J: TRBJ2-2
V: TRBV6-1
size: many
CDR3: CASRKQGSNTGELFF
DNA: TGTGCCAGCAGGAAACAGGGATCTAACACCGGGGAGCTGTTTTTT

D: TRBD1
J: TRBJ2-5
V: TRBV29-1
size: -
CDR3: CSALVTGGETQYF
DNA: TGCAGCGCTCTCGTGACAGGGGGAGAGACCCAGTACTTC

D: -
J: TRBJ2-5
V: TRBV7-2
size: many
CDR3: CASSLGSDPLQETQYF
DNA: TGTGCCAGCAGCTTAGGTAGCGACCCTCTACAAGAGACCCAGTACTTC

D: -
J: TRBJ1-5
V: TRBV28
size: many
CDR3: CASSMRQLSNQPQHF
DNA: TGTGCCAGCAGTATGCGTCAACTAAGCAATCAGCCCCAGCATTTT

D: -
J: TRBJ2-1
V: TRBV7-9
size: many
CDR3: CASSLEVRYNEQFF
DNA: TGTGCCAGCAGCTTAGAGGTCAGATACAATGAGCAGTTCTTC

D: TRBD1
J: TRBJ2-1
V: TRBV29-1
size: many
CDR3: CSVEDGTGTGAHNEQFF
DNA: TGCAGCGTTGAAGACGGGACCGGGACAGGGGCCCACAATGAGCAGTTCTTC

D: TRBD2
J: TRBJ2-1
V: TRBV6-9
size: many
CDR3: CASSYSPSGTYNEQFF
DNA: TGTGCCAGCAGTTACTCTCCTAGCGGGACTTACAATGAGCAGTTCTTC

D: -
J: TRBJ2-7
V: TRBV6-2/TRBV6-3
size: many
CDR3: CASSSRGWAYEQYF
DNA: TGTGCCAGCAGTTCCAGGGGTTGGGCCTACGAGCAGTACTTC

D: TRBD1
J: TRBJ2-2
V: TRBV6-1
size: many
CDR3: CASRPGTGDTGELFF
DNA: TGTGCCAGCAGACCCGGGACAGGCGACACCGGGGAGCTGTTTTTT

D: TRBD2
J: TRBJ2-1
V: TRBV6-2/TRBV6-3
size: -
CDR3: CASIYSSRGVEGEQFF
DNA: TGTGCCAGCATTTACTCGAGTCGGGGGGTTGAGGGTGAGCAGTTCTTC

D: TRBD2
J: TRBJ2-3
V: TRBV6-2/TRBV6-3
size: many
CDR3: CASSSLAGGTDTQYF
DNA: TGTGCCAGCAGTTCTTTAGCGGGGGGCACAGATACGCAGTATTTT

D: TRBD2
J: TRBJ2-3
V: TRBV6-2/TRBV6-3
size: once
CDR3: CASSTVRGGIDTQYF
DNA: TGCGCCAGCAGTACGGTCCGGGGGGGCATAGATACGCAGTATTTT

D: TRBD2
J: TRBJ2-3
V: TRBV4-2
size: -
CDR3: CASSQKTSDTDAQYF
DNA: TGTGCCAGCAGCCAAAAGACTAGCGACACAGATGCGCAGTATTTT

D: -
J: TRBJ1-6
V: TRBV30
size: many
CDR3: CAWSVSGLNSPLHF
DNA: TGTGCCTGGAGTGTATCAGGGCTCAATTCACCCCTCCACTTT

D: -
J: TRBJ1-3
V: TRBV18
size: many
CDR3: CASSPMTEEHLRSGNTIYF
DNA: TGTGCCAGCTCACCAATGACAGAAGAACACCTCCGCTCTGGAAACACCATATATTTT

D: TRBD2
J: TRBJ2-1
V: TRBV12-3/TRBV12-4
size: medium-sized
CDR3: CASSLGGGSYNEQFF
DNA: TGTGCCAGCAGTTTAGGCGGGGGCTCCTACAATGAGCAGTTCTTC

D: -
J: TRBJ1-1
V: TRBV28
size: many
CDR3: CASSLLTDGGDTEAFF
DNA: TGTGCCAGCAGTTTATTGACAGATGGAGGGGACACTGAAGCTTTCTTT

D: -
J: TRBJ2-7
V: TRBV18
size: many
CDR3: CASSSSNTYEQYF
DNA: TGTGCCAGCTCATCCTCAAATACCTACGAGCAGTACTTC

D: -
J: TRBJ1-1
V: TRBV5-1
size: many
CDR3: CASSRVPDMNTEAFF
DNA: TGCGCCAGCAGTCGTGTCCCGGATATGAACACTGAAGCTTTCTTT

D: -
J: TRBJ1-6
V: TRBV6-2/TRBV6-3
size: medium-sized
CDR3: CASSPTRGQNSPLHF
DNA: TGTGCCAGCAGCCCCACTCGGGGACAAAATTCACCCCTCCACTTT

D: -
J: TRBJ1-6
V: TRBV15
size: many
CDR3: CATSIEGTNSPLHF
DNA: TGTGCCACCAGCATTGAGGGTACTAATTCACCCCTCCACTTT

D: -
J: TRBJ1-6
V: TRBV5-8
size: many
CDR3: CASSRGLGTPPLHF
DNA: TGTGCCAGCAGCAGGGGTTTGGGGACGCCACCCCTCCACTTT

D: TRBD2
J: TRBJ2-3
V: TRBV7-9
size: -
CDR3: CASNFPTSVSDTQYF
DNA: TGTGCCAGCAATTTTCCGACTAGCGTGAGTGATACGCAGTATTTT

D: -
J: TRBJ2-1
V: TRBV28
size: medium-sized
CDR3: CASSTPDRWSYNEQFF
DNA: TGTGCCAGCAGTACGCCAGACAGGTGGTCCTACAATGAGCAGTTCTTC

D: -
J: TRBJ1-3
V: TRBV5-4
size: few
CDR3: CASSLAGGAKFAGNTIYF
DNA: TGTGCCAGCAGCTTGGCGGGGGGCGCCAAGTTTGCCGGAAACACCATATATTTT

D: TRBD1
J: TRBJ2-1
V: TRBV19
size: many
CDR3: CASSLEGPTGIDKNEQFF
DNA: TGTGCCAGTAGCCTGGAAGGCCCGACAGGGATTGATAAAAATGAGCAGTTCTTC

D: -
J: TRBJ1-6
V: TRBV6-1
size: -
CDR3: CASRRFRGTGGSPLNF
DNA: TGTGCCAGCAGACGGTTCAGGGGCACGGGAGGTTCACCCCTCAACTTT

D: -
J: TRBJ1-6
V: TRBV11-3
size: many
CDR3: CASSYDRISPLHF
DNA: TGTGCCAGCAGCTACGACAGAATTTCACCCCTCCACTTT

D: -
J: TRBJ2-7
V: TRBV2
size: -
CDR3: CASRPTRSGEQYF
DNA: TGTGCCAGCCGTCCGACAAGGTCTGGCGAGCAGTACTTC